What follows are 17 T cell receptor beta chains derived from one specimen sequenced in a study of OX40 agonist ivuxolimab in advanced cancers. Profiling relied on immunoSEQ multiplex PCR, and the TCRdb table lists in-frame clones only, not all of them. This table holds more than 35,000 clones, less than 90% found once. The specimen was CD4+ or CD8+ T cells sorted from blood, collected in a trial of the OX40 agonist ivuxolimab. Receptors originate from an adult with an advanced solid tumor such as melanoma, head and neck, liver or kidney cancer.

The J gene is TRBJ2-7, the V gene TRBV7-9; D not certain. This CDR3 comprises 14 residues. Germline CDR1 SEHNR, CDR2 FQNEAQ (reference sequence). Trimming pared 5 bases from V and 0 bases from J, leaving 11 bases between. Here the CDR3 DNA reads TGTGCCAGCAGCCCAGGCTACCCCTCCTACGAGCAGTACTTC. This codes for CASSPGYPSYEQYF.

The rearrangement links TRBV5-5 to TRBJ1-6; maybe TRBD1 (6 bases). The V end lost 0 bases, the J end lost 9 bases, and 13 bases lay between the germline ends. This CDR3 has 15 amino acids. The germline CDR1 and CDR2 sequences are SGHKS and YYEKEE (reference sequence). The CDR3 DNA sequence: TGTGCCAGCAGCTTGGCCTTCCAGGGGAGTTCACCCCTCCACTTT. It specifies CASSLAFQGSSPLHF.

The V gene is TRBV2, the J gene TRBJ2-5; tentative D call: TRBD2 (6 bases). The V gene lost 6 bases and the J gene lost 5 bases, with 13 bases spanning the gap. CDR1 and CDR2 (germline): SNHLY, FYNNEI. CDR3 length: 13 amino acids. The CDR3: CASSPGSMETQYF. Here the CDR3 DNA reads TGTGCCAGCAGCCCCGGGAGTATGGAGACCCAGTACTTC.

This clone ranks as medium-sized. V is TRBV9 and J is TRBJ1-1; D is unclear. Germline CDR1 reads SGDLS; CDR2 reads YYNGEE. This CDR3 spans 14 amino acids. The V end was cut by 0 bases, the J end by 6 bases, with 12 bases between. The CDR3 region is CASSVGRMGAEAFF. The CDR3 region has the DNA TGTGCCAGCAGCGTAGGCAGGATGGGCGCTGAAGCTTTCTTT.

The chain is built from TRBV2 and TRBJ2-1; D may be TRBD2 (5 bases). Germline values: CDR1 SNHLY, CDR2 FYNNEI. Between the trimmed V and J ends, which lost 5 bases and 9 bases, there was a span of 26 bases. The length of the CDR3 is 17 residues. This CDR3 reads CASSPGVGQTGFLEQFF. In nucleotides, the CDR3 is TGTGCCAGCAGTCCCGGGGTGGGCCAAACGGGGTTTCTTGAGCAGTTCTTC.

There are a few counts of this clone. The gene calls are TRBV19 and TRBJ2-6, with unresolved D. Trimming pared 5 bases from V and 0 bases from J, leaving 5 bases between. The CDR3 extends over 14 amino acids. CDR1 is LNHDA and CDR2 is SQIVND in the germline V gene (reference sequence). As DNA, the CDR3 is TGTGCCAGTAGTCCAAACTCTGGGGCCAACGTCCTGACTTTC. Its translation: CASSPNSGANVLTF.

Here the CDR3 DNA reads TGTGCCAGCAGTGGAGGGGCGGGAGCTTTCTTT. It specifies CASSGGAGAFF. The rearrangement uses TRBV6-4 and TRBJ1-1; possible D gene TRBD1, 5 bases. V gave up 4 bases and J gave up 10 bases, with 10 bases separating them. Germline CDR1 is MRHNA and CDR2 is SNTAGT. There are 11 residues in the CDR3.

This clone was observed once. The gene calls are TRBV5-1 and TRBJ2-6; either TRBD1 or TRBD2 may fit D (5 bases each). Germline V gene sequence: CDR1 SGHRS, CDR2 YFSETQ. CDR3 size: 17 residues. Trimming took 3 bases from V and 4 from J, leaving 17 bases between them. The CDR3 region has the DNA TGCGCCAGCAGCTACGGGACGAGACCCACCGGGGCCAACGTCCTGACTTTC. It is translated as CASSYGTRPTGANVLTF. The full variable domain, with the rest looked up from reference TRBV5-1 and TRBJ2-6, is KAGVTQTPRYLIKTRGQQVTLSCSPISGHRSVSWYQQTPGQGLQFLFEYFSETQRNKGNFPGRFSGRQFSNSRSEMNVSTLELGDSALYLCASSYGTRPTGANVLTFGAGSRLTVL.

This clone was recorded once. The chain couples TRBV5-1 to TRBJ2-7, with D perhaps TRBD1 or TRBD2 (5 bases each). Germline CDR1 SGHRS, CDR2 YFSETQ. The V end was cut by 0 bases, the J end by 4 bases, with 17 bases between. CDR3 length equals 16 residues. CDR3 bases: TGCGCCAGCAGCTTGGGATTTGTGGGGGAACGGTACGAGCAGTACTTC. It yields the protein CASSLGFVGERYEQYF. The full variable domain, completed using reference TRBV5-1 and TRBJ2-7, is KAGVTQTPRYLIKTRGQQVTLSCSPISGHRSVSWYQQTPGQGLQFLFEYFSETQRNKGNFPGRFSGRQFSNSRSEMNVSTLELGDSALYLCASSLGFVGERYEQYFGPGTRLTVT.

This chain uses TRBV5-1 with TRBJ2-7; perhaps TRBD2 as D (5 bases). The CDR3 spans 14 residues. The germline V gene has CDR1 SGHRS and CDR2 YFSETQ. V was trimmed by 4 bases and J by 0 bases, leaving 11 bases between them. The CDR3: CASSKEGSSYEQYF. CDR3 bases: TGCGCCAGCAGCAAAGAGGGAAGCTCCTACGAGCAGTACTTC.

The rearrangement uses TRBV30 and TRBJ2-7; 7 bases align to TRBD1. Germline CDR1 and CDR2: GTSNPN and SVGIG (reference sequence). CDR3 length: 12 residues. V lost 5 bases to trimming and J lost 2 bases; unmatched junction nucleotides: 3. The DNA of the CDR3 is TGTGCCTGGGGGGGACAGACCTACGAGCAGTACTTC. Its translation is CAWGGQTYEQYF.

This rearrangement joins TRBV6-4 to TRBJ1-1, with D possibly matching TRBD1 (5 bases). Between the trimmed V and J ends, which lost 6 bases and 1 base, there was a span of 9 bases. Germline assignment: CDR1 MRHNA and CDR2 SNTAGT. There are 13 residues in the CDR3. The CDR3 loop reads CASSRDRNTEAFF. The CDR3 DNA reads as TGTGCCAGCAGCAGAGACAGGAACACTGAAGCTTTCTTT.

This clone was picked up a small number of times. This chain links TRBV5-4 with TRBJ2-3, with 15 bases lining up with TRBD2. CDR3 length: 16 amino acids. Germline trimming cut 4 bases from V and 5 bases from J; bases unmatched to any gene: 5. Germline V gives CDR1 SGHNT, CDR2 YYREEE (reference sequence). The CDR3 loop is CASSPGLAGGGDTQYF. The CDR3 region has the DNA TGTGCCAGCAGCCCGGGACTAGCGGGAGGTGGAGATACGCAGTATTTT.

The chain is built from TRBV7-8 and TRBJ2-1; 9 bases line up with TRBD2. V dropped 1 base and J dropped 4; count of bases not matched to a gene: 5. This CDR3 spans 16 amino acids. Germline V gene data show CDR1 as SGHVS and CDR2 as FQNEAQ. The CDR3 is CASSLEAGGIYNEQFF. The CDR3 DNA reads TGTGCCAGCAGCTTAGAGGCGGGGGGGATATACAATGAGCAGTTCTTC.

The chain employs TRBV18 and TRBJ2-2, with D uncertain. The V gene lost 8 bases and the J gene lost 4 bases, with 20 bases spanning the gap. The CDR3 spans 16 residues. Germline-derived CDR1 and CDR2 are KGHSH and LQKENI. This CDR3 is CASTPQSPKSTGELFF. CDR3 bases: TGTGCCAGCACCCCACAGTCCCCGAAGAGCACCGGGGAGCTGTTTTTT.

This chain joins TRBV2 and TRBJ1-1, with D perhaps TRBD1 (5 bases). The CDR3 has 15 residues. V lost 3 bases, J lost 0 bases, and 11 bases lay in between. The V gene's germline CDR1 is SNHLY and CDR2 FYNNEI. The DNA for the CDR3 is TGTGCCAGCAGTGATGACGGGGCTATGAACACTGAAGCTTTCTTT. Translated: CASSDDGAMNTEAFF.

The CDR3 reads CASSPVRGHGYGYTF. The CDR3 nucleotides are TGTGCCAGCAGCCCTGTTCGGGGGCACGGCTATGGCTACACCTTC. The V gene is TRBV9, the J gene TRBJ1-2; the D gene is possibly TRBD1 (6 bases). This CDR3 has 15 amino acids. Germline CDR1 SGDLS, CDR2 YYNGEE. V lost 4 bases, J lost 4 bases, and 17 bases lay in between.